This T cell receptor beta chain derives from a study of T cells after yellow fever vaccination. General observations from the study: Abundant contaminating clonotypes from the bulk population could appear in FACS-sorted repertoires. There was a small share of clonotypes that showed up in both the CD4 and CD8 compartments. Subsequent to the booster, the majority of primary-vaccination clones reappeared (around 95% CD4, approximately 90% CD8).

The CDR3 has 14 residues. Germline V lookup: CDR1 SGHTA, CDR2 FQGNSA. V lost 5 bases to trimming and J lost 8 bases; unmatched junction nucleotides: 11. Notes on this clonotype: What it binds is unknown.

TCRdb re-derived calls from the 5' RACE reads in MiXCR, one entry per CDR3 protein. The sample lists about 350,000 distinct CDR3 sequences, about 7.8% seen once, with around 17% in the top ten. Here the sequenced sample was PBMCs, taken more than 35 days after the first yellow fever vaccination. The origin of this receptor is a man between 18 and 29 years old who received the YFV17D yellow fever vaccine. The rearrangement links TRBV7-2 to TRBJ1-2; TRBD1 aligns across 7 bases. As DNA, the CDR3 is TGTGCCAGCAGCCTACACCAGGGGGTCGAAGGCTACACCTTC. Amino acids: CASSLHQGVEGYTF.